The T cell receptor beta chain described here comes from a study of OX40 agonist ivuxolimab in advanced cancers. Findings and limits, study-wide: Clonal expansion from baseline to week 6 occurred in both CD4+ and CD8+ T cells. Researchers did not determine the expanded peripheral T cells' antigen specificity.

Produced via immunoSEQ multiplex PCR; TCRdb's table is partial and in-frame only. Of more than 70,000 clones in the sample, roughly 85% are singletons; the top ten hold just under 2%. About this clone: Its antigen is still unknown.

The investigators sampled blood at baseline, at cycle 4 day 1, and at cycle 7 day 1. J was trimmed by 5 bases and V by 5 bases; bases with no gene match: 13. From germline, CDR1 is SGHVS and CDR2 FNYEAQ. The CDR3 extends over 17 amino acids. The V and J genes are TRBV7-6 and TRBJ2-7; TRBD1 matches at 12 bases. The receptor comes from an adult with an advanced solid tumor such as melanoma, head and neck, liver or kidney cancer. The material was CD4+ or CD8+ T cells sorted from blood, obtained in a trial of the OX40 agonist ivuxolimab. The CDR3 reads CASSRGGQGALDHEQYF. The CDR3 nucleotides are TGTGCCAGCAGCCGAGGGGGACAGGGGGCCCTTGACCACGAGCAGTACTTC.